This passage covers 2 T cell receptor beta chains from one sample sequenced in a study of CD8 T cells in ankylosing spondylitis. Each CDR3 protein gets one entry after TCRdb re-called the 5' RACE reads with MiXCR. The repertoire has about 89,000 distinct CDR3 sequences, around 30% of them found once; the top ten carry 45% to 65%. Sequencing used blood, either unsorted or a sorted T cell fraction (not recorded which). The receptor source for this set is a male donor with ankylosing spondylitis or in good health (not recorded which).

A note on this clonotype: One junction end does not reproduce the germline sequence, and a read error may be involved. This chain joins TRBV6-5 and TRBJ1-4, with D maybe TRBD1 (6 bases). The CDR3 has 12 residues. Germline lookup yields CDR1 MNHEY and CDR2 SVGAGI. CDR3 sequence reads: CVIRGTTEELFF. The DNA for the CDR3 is TGCGTCATAAGGGGGACGACGGAGGAACTGTTTTTT.

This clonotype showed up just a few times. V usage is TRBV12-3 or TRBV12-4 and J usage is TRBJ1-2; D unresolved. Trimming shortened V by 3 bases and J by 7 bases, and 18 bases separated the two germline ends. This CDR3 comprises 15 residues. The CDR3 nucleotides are TGTGCCAGCAGTTTGTCTCTCAGCTCTCTAGGTGGCTACACCTTC. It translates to CASSLSLSSLGGYTF.